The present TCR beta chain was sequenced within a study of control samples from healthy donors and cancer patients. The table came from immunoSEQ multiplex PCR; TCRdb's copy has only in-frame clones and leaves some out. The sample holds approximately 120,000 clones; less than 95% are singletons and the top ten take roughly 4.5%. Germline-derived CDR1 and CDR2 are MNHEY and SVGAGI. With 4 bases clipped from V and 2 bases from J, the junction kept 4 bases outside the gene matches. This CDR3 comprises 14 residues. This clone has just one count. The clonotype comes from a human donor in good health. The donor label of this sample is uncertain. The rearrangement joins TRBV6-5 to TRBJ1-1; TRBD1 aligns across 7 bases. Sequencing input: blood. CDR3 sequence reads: CASSSGQYNTEAFF. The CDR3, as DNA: TGTGCCAGCAGTTCGGGACAGTACAACACTGAAGCTTTCTTT.